This section outlines one T cell receptor beta chain sequence together with its context. Its target is unknown. CDR3 length: 14 amino acids. The trim removed 4 bases at V and 6 bases at J, leaving 2 bases unmatched. Germline loops: CDR1 MGHRA, CDR2 YSYEKL. These data belong to a study of cytomegalovirus exposure and HLA in healthy donors. Study results and limitations: Upon later analysis, TCR association rates were observed to vary by HLA locus, being highest for DRB1 and lowest for HLA-C.

PCR was performed using 60 Vbeta and 13 Jbeta primers. The data were produced by immunoSEQ multiplex PCR, yet TCRdb's version contains in-frame clones alone and is incomplete. The repertoire holds roughly 290,000 clones, with approximately 80% as singletons. This TCR was recovered from a girl aged 2-10 years in good health and CMV-seronegative. J is TRBJ1-4 and V is TRBV4-1, with TRBD1 matching over 10 bases. The sample was PBMCs. In DNA form, the CDR3 reads TGCGCCAGCAGCCCTGGGACAGGGGATGAAAAACTGTTTTTT. Translation gives CASSPGTGDEKLFF.